This TCR beta chain was observed in a study of cytomegalovirus exposure and HLA in healthy donors. Study information: The roughly 110 validation repertoires were reported in a later analysis to have been generated on the same platform as the 666 first-cohort repertoires.

Using immunoSEQ multiplex PCR, the repertoire was profiled, and TCRdb retains in-frame clones only, with some absent. Among over 60,000 clones listed, around 95% were seen once. Whole-study findings and limits: High sensitivity and specificity were reportedly achieved when the classifier diagnosed cytomegalovirus status. Under in vitro conditions, three CMV-associated chains were confirmed as specific for CMV antigens. Rare TCR sequences dominated, though some public TCRs recurred in many donors.

Worth noting for this clone: Its antigen is still unknown.

Per germline, CDR1 ENHRY and CDR2 SYGVKD. V lost 7 bases and J lost 6; bases outside the gene matches: 8. CDR3 length: 13 amino acids. Sequencing was done on a sample of PBMCs. The gene calls are TRBV10-3 and TRBJ1-2, with TRBD1 matching over 7 bases. This clonotype originated in a young man in good health and CMV-seronegative. CDR3 sequence reads: CAITLTGDHGYTF. In nucleotides, the CDR3 is TGTGCCATCACCCTCACAGGGGACCATGGCTACACCTTC.